Following are 17 T cell receptor beta chains from one sample sequenced in a study of human T cells and chemical hapten exposure. TCRdb re-derived calls from the RACE reads in MiXCR, one entry per CDR3 protein. Seen here are approximately 260,000 distinct CDR3 sequences, 7.5% to 10% observed once, and the top ten hold approximately 2.2%. Specified time point: pre-sensitization, week 0. Treatment in this sample: therapeutic diphenylcyclopropenone sensitization with weekly scalp DPC. The sequences come from whole blood, collected in connection with sensitization to the hapten diphenylcyclopropenone (DPC). The receptor source for this set is a woman aged 40-49 years with alopecia areata. Some clones in this sample may be carry-over from other donors' samples.

This chain uses TRBV4-2 with TRBJ1-6; D unclear. The CDR3 runs to 13 residues. The V end was cut by 1 base, the J end by 8 bases, with 6 bases between. CDR1 is LGHNA and CDR2 is YNFKEQ in the germline V gene. DNA of the CDR3: TGTGCCAGCAGCCAAGTCAAGGATTCACCCCTCCACTTT. Translation: CASSQVKDSPLHF.

This clonotype was counted at least ten times. J is TRBJ1-1 and V is TRBV11-3, with 9 positions matching TRBD1. Trimming took 4 bases from V and 7 from J; bases not matched to a gene: 7. Germline V CDR1 and CDR2: SGHNT, YENEEA. The CDR3 is made up of 14 amino acids. CDR3 protein: CASSSGQGSNEAFF. CDR3 coding DNA: TGTGCCAGCAGCTCGGGACAGGGAAGCAATGAAGCTTTCTTT.

The chain couples TRBV20-1 to TRBJ1-2; 9 positions agree with TRBD1. Trimming took 0 bases from V and 5 from J; bases not matched to a gene: 4. The CDR3 is made up of 14 amino acids. CDR1 is DFQATT, CDR2 SNEGSKA, per germline (reference sequence). The CDR3 DNA follows: TGCAGTGCTAGAGAGATCGGACAGGGGTATGGCTACACCTTC. This encodes CSAREIGQGYGYTF.

The genes are TRBV10-3 and TRBJ1-4; possible D gene TRBD1, 5 bases. The germline V and J ends were trimmed by 7 bases and 10 bases, with 16 bases remaining between them. Germline lookup yields CDR1 ENHRY and CDR2 SYGVKD. The CDR3 consists of 13 residues. CDR3: CAIKGGDEGKLFF. The CDR3 nucleotides read TGTGCCATCAAGGGAGGGGATGAAGGAAAACTGTTTTTT.

This chain links TRBV10-2 with TRBJ2-3; 10 nucleotides align to TRBD2. The CDR3 has 15 amino acids. CDR1 and CDR2 (germline): WSHSY, SAAADI. V lost 2 bases, J lost 6 bases, and 5 bases stayed unmatched. The CDR3 bases are TGCGCCAGCAGTGAGCCTAGCGGGGGTGTGGATACGCAGTATTTT. The encoded protein is CASSEPSGGVDTQYF.

In this sample, this clonotype turned up many times. J is TRBJ2-3 and V is TRBV11-2; D ambiguous. Germline V gene data show CDR1 as SGHAT and CDR2 as FQNNGV. V lost 1 base to trimming and J lost 5 bases, with 13 bases between them. CDR3 length: 15 amino acids. The CDR3 is CASSLAPGPGDTQYF. In nucleotides, the CDR3 is TGTGCCAGCAGCTTAGCTCCTGGGCCGGGAGATACGCAGTATTTT.

The rearrangement links TRBV7-2 to TRBJ1-1; 8 nucleotides match TRBD1. The germline V gene has CDR1 SGHTA and CDR2 FQGNSA. V dropped 3 bases and J dropped 4; count of bases not matched to a gene: 4. The CDR3 length is 14 residues. CDR3 nucleotide sequence: TGTGCCAGCAGCTTTCACAGGGGGATCACTGAAGCTTTCTTT. Translated, it gives CASSFHRGITEAFF.

The chain employs TRBV12-3 or TRBV12-4 and TRBJ2-3, with 9 bases fitting TRBD1. The CDR3 length is 15 residues. The V and J ends lost 7 bases and 4 bases, in that order; junction bases with no gene match: 9. In DNA form, the CDR3 reads TGTGCCAGCACCCAACAGGGGGCTGTGTCAGATACGCAGTATTTT. Its protein product is CASTQQGAVSDTQYF.

This clonotype was counted a few times. The V call is TRBV4-2, the J call TRBJ1-2; no clear D. The CDR3 spans 14 residues. The V and J ends lost 0 bases and 4 bases respectively, with 9 bases between them. CDR1 is LGHNA and CDR2 is YNFKEQ in the germline V gene. The CDR3 region is CASSQEKASYGYTF. The CDR3 DNA reads TGTGCCAGCAGCCAAGAAAAGGCCTCCTATGGCTACACCTTC.

This rearrangement joins TRBV4-2 to TRBJ1-5, with 10 positions matching TRBD1. V shed 1 base and J 3 bases; nucleotides not matched to a gene: 3. This CDR3 region has 16 residues. Germline V lookup: CDR1 LGHNA, CDR2 YNFKEQ. CDR3 amino acids: CASSQGDRGNNQPQHF. The DNA of the CDR3 is TGTGCCAGCAGCCAAGGGGACAGGGGAAACAATCAGCCCCAGCATTTT.

The rearrangement links TRBV14 to TRBJ2-1; D unresolved. This CDR3 is built from 12 residues. CDR1 and CDR2 (germline): SGHDN, FVKESK. V gave up 1 base and J gave up 13 bases, with 11 bases separating them. For the CDR3, the DNA is TGTGCCAGCAGCCAAGTCCTAGGCTCACAGTTCTTC. Protein: CASSQVLGSQFF.

The chain recombines TRBV12-3 or TRBV12-4 with TRBJ2-1; D might be TRBD1 (6 bases). The CDR3 extends over 12 amino acids. Trimming cost V 10 bases and J 8 bases, with 15 bases left between them. CDR3 sequence (DNA): TGTGCCATCTCAGGGGATGGCGATGAGCAGTTCTTC. Translating gives CAISGDGDEQFF.

The rearrangement uses TRBV28 and TRBJ2-7; the D gene is possibly TRBD2 (5 bases). The CDR3 loop spans 12 amino acids. Deletions cut 7 bases from V and 2 bases from J, with 9 bases between. Germline V gene lookup returns CDR1 MDHEN and CDR2 SYDVKM. The CDR3 region has the DNA TGTGCCAGCACCGAGGGCCCCTACGAGCAGTACTTC. This codes for CASTEGPYEQYF.

The chain links TRBV6-5 to TRBJ1-5; D remains unclear. V shed 0 bases and J shed 4 bases, with 10 bases lying between them. Germline V lookup: CDR1 MNHEY, CDR2 SVGAGI. The CDR3 loop spans 15 amino acids. CDR3 coding DNA: TGTGCCAGCAGTTACTCGGTTGGGGAAAATCAGCCCCAGCATTTT. Amino acid sequence: CASSYSVGENQPQHF.

This clonotype was seen many times. The chain combines TRBV5-1 with TRBJ2-3, with D tentatively TRBD1 (6 bases). The CDR3 contains 17 residues. The germline V gene encodes CDR1 SGHRS and CDR2 YFSETQ. Trimming removed 2 bases at V and 2 bases at J, with 18 bases between. CDR3 bases: TGCGCCAGCAGCTTAACAGAAACCGGACAGTACACAGATACGCAGTATTTT. This gives the protein CASSLTETGQYTDTQYF.

This clonotype has a count of ten or more. The chain employs TRBV10-3 and TRBJ2-1; D unclear. The CDR3 length is 13 residues. Looked up from germline, CDR1 is ENHRY and CDR2 is SYGVKD. Trimming removed 3 bases at V and 8 bases at J, with 11 bases between. The CDR3 sequence: CAISDPWQHEQFF. DNA for the CDR3: TGTGCCATCAGTGACCCTTGGCAGCATGAGCAGTTCTTC.

The chain combines TRBV11-3 with TRBJ2-3; no clear D. V shed 5 bases and J shed 6 bases, with 18 bases lying between them. This CDR3 comprises 15 residues. CDR1 is SGHNT and CDR2 is YENEEA in the germline V gene. The DNA of the CDR3 is TGTGCCAGCAGCCTTTGGACCGCGCAAGGGGATACGCAGTATTTT. Amino acid sequence: CASSLWTAQGDTQYF.